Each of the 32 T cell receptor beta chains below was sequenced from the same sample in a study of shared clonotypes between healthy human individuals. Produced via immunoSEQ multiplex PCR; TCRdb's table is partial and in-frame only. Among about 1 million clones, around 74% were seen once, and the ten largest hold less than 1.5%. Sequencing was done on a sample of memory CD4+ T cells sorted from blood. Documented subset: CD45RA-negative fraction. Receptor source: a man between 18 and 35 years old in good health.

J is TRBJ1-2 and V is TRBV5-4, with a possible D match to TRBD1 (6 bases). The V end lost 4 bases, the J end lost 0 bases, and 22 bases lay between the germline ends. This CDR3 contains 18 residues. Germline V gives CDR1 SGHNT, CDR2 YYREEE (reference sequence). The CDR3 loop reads CASSPRGRGSLANYGYTF. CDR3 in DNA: TGTGCCAGCAGCCCCCGCGGTAGGGGGTCATTGGCTAACTATGGCTACACCTTC.

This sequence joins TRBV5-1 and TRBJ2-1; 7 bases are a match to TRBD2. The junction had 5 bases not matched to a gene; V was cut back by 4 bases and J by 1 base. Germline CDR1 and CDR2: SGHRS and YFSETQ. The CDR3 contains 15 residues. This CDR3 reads CASSGTIASYNEQFF. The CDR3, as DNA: TGCGCCAGCAGCGGGACTATTGCGTCCTACAATGAGCAGTTCTTC.

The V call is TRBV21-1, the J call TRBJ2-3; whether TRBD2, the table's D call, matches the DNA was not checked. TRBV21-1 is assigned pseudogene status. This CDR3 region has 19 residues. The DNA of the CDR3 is TGTGCCAGCAGCTTTCCTAAGGGGACTAGCGGGAGGGATTTGGATACGCAGTATTTT. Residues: CASSFPKGTSGRDLDTQYF.

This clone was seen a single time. The CDR3: CASSPHPGQSGNTIYF. The CDR3 DNA sequence: TGTGCCAGCAGCCCCCACCCCGGACAGTCAGGAAACACCATATATTTT. V is TRBV11-2 and J is TRBJ1-3; D perhaps matches TRBD1 (6 bases). The CDR3 extends over 16 amino acids. The germline CDR1 and CDR2 sequences are SGHAT and FQNNGV. V shed 5 bases and J shed 4 bases, with 18 bases lying between them.

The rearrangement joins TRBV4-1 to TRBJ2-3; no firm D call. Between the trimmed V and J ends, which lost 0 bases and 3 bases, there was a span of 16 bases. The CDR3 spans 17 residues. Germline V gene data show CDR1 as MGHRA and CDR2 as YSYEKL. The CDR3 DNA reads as TGCGCCAGCAGCCAAGAGGCGGAACGCCTGGGAACAGATACGCAGTATTTT. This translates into CASSQEAERLGTDTQYF.

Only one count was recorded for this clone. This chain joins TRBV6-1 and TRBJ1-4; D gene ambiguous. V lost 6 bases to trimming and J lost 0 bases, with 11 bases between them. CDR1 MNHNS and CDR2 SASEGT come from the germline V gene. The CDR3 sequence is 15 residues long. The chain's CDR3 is CASRYTSATNEKLFF. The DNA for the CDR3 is TGTGCCAGCAGGTACACCAGCGCAACTAATGAAAAACTGTTTTTT.

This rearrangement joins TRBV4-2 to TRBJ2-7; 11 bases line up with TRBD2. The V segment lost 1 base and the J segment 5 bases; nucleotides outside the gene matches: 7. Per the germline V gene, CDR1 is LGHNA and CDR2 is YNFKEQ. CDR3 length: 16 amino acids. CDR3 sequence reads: CASSQVPGTSGNEQYF. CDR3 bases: TGTGCCAGCAGCCAAGTGCCCGGGACTAGCGGAAACGAGCAGTACTTC.

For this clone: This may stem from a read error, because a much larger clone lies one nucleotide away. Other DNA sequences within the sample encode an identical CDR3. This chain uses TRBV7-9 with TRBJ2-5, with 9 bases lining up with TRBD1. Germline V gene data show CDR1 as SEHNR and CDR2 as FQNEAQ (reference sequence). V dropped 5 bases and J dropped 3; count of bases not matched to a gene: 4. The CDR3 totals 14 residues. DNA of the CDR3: TGTGCCAGCAGCCCGGGACAGGGAAAAGAGACCCAGTACTTC. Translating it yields CASSPGQGKETQYF.

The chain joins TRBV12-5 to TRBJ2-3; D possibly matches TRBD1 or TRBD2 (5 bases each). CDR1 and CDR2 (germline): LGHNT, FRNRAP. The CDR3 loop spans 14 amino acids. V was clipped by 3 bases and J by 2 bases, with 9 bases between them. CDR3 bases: TGTGCTAGTGGTTTATCAGGGACCACAGATACGCAGTATTTT. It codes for CASGLSGTTDTQYF.

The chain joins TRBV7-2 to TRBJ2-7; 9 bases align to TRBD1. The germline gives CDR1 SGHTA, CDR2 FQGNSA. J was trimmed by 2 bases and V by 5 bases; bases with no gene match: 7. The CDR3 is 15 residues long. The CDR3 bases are TGTGCCAGCAGCGCCCGGACAGGGGAACCCTACGAGCAGTACTTC. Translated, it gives CASSARTGEPYEQYF.

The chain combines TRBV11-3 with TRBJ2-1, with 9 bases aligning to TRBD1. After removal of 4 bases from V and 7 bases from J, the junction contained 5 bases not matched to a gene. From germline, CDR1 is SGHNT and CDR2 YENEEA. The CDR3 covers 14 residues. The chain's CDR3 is CASSSQGARNEQFF. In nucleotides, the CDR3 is TGTGCCAGCAGCTCACAGGGGGCGCGAAATGAGCAGTTCTTC.

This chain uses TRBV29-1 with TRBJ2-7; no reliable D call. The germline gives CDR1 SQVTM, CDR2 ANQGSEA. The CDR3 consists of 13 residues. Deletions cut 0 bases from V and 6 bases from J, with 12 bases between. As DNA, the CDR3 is TGCAGCGTTGAAGAGACGCCTATGAGCGAGCAGTACTTC. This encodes CSVEETPMSEQYF.

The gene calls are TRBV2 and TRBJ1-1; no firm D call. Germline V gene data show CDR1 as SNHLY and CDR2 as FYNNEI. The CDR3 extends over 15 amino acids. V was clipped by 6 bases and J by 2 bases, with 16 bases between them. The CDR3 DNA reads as TGTGCCAGCAGCGCTGACAAGGTTGGAAACACTGAAGCTTTCTTT. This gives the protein CASSADKVGNTEAFF.

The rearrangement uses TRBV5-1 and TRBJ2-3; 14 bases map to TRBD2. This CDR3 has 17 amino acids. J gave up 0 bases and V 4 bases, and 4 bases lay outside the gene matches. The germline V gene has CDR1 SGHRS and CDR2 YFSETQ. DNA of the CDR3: TGCGCCAGCAGCGTAGGGACTAGCGGGGGTAGCACAGATACGCAGTATTTT. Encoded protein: CASSVGTSGGSTDTQYF. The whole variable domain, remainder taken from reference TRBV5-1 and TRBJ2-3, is KAGVTQTPRYLIKTRGQQVTLSCSPISGHRSVSWYQQTPGQGLQFLFEYFSETQRNKGNFPGRFSGRQFSNSRSEMNVSTLELGDSALYLCASSVGTSGGSTDTQYFGPGTRLTVL.

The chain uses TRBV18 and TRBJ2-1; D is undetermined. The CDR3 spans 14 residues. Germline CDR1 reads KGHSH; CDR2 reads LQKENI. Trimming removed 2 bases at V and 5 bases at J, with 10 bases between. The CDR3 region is CASSPGYPNNEQFF. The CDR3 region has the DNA TGTGCCAGCTCACCAGGGTACCCTAACAATGAGCAGTTCTTC.

DNA for the CDR3: TGTGCCAGCAGCGTGTCAACCACCGGGGAGCTGTTTTTT. This gives the protein CASSVSTTGELFF. This rearrangement joins TRBV9 to TRBJ2-2, with D hard to call. Germline CDR1 is SGDLS and CDR2 is YYNGEE. CDR3 length equals 13 residues. Trimming took 2 bases from V and 4 from J, leaving 6 bases between them.

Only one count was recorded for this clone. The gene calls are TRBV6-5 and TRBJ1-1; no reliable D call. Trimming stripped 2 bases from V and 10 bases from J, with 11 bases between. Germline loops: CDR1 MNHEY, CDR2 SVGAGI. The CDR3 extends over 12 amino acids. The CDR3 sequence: CASSYGGLGAFF. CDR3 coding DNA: TGTGCCAGCAGTTACGGTGGGCTTGGAGCTTTCTTT.

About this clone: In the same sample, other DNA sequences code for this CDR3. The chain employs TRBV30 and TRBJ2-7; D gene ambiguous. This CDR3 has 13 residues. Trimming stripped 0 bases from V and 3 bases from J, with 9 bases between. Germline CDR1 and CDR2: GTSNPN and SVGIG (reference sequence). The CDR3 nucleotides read TGTGCCTGGAGTGTAGGTCTGAACTACGAGCAGTACTTC. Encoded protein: CAWSVGLNYEQYF.

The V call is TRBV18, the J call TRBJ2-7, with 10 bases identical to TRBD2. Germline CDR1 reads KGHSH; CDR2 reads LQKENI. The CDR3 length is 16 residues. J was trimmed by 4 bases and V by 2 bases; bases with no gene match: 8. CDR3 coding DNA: TGTGCCAGCTCACCATATTCTAGCGGGAGCGCTTACGAGCAGTACTTC. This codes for CASSPYSSGSAYEQYF.

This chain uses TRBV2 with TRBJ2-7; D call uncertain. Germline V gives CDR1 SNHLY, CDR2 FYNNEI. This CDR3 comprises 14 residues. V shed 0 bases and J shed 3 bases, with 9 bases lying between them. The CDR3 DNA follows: TGTGCCAGCAGTGAAGCGCGTAGGGACTACGAGCAGTACTTC. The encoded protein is CASSEARRDYEQYF. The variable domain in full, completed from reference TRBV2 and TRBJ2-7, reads EPEVTQTPSHQVTQMGQEVILRCVPISNHLYFYWYRQILGQKVEFLVSFYNNEISEKSEIFDDQFSVERPDGSNFTLKIRSTKLEDSAMYFCASSEARRDYEQYFGPGTRLTVT.

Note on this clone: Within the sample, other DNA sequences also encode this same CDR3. The CDR3 bases are TGTGCCAGCAGCTCACAGGGGGATACGCAGTATTTT. Translation: CASSSQGDTQYF. This chain joins TRBV7-3 and TRBJ2-3, with 7 bases aligning to TRBD1. There are 12 residues in the CDR3. Germline lookup yields CDR1 SGHTA and CDR2 FQGTGA. J gave up 6 bases and V 4 bases, and 1 base lay outside the gene matches. Using reference TRBV7-3 and TRBJ2-3 for the parts outside the CDR3, the full variable domain is GAGVSQTPSNKVTEKGKYVELRCDPISGHTALYWYRQSLGQGPEFLIYFQGTGAADDSGLPNDRFFAVRPEGSVSTLKIQRTERGDSAVYLCASSSQGDTQYFGPGTRLTVL.

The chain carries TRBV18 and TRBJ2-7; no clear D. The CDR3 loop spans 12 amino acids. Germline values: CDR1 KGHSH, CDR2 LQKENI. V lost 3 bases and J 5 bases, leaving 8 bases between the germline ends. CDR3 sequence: CASSPEVDEQYF. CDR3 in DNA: TGTGCCAGCTCACCGGAAGTGGACGAGCAGTACTTC.

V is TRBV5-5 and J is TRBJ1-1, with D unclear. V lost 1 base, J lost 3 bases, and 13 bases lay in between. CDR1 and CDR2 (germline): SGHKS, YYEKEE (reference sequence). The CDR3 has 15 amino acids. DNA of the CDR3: TGTGCCAGCAGCTTGTACAACCAGGCGCACACTGAAGCTTTCTTT. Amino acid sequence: CASSLYNQAHTEAFF.

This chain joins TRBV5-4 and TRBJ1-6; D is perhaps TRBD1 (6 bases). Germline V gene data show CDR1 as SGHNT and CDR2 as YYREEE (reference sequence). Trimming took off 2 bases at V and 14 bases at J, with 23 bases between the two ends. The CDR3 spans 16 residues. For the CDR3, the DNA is TGTGCCAGCAGCTTCAGAGGAGGGACATCGGCTCAAACCCTCCACTTT. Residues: CASSFRGGTSAQTLHF.

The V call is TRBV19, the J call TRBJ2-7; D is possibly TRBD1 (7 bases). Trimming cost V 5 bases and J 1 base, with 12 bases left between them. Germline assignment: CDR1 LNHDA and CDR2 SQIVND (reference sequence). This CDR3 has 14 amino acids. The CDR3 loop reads CASSFAGQSYEQYF. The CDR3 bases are TGTGCCAGTAGTTTCGCGGGACAGTCCTACGAGCAGTACTTC.

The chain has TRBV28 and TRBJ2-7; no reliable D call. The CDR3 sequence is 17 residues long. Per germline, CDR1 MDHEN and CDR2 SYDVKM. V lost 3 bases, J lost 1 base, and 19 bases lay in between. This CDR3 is CASSFTFQDLRSYEQYF. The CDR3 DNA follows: TGTGCCAGCAGTTTTACCTTCCAGGACCTGAGGTCCTACGAGCAGTACTTC.

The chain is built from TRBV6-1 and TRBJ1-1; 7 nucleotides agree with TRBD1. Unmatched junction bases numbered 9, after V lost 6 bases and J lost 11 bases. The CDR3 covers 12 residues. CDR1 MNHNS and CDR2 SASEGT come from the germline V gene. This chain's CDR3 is CASSGYRGSAFF. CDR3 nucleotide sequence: TGTGCCAGCAGCGGTTACAGGGGTTCTGCTTTCTTT.

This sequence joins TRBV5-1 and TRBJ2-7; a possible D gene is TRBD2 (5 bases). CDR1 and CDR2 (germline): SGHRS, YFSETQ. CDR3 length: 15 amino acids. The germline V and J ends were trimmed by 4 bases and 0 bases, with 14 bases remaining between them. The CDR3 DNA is TGCGCCAGCAGCCCGCTGGCGACTACCTCCTACGAGCAGTACTTC. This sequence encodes CASSPLATTSYEQYF.

The CDR3 DNA reads as TGTGCCAGCAGCTTCGCGGGCATGTCCAATGAGCAGTTCTTC. Protein product: CASSFAGMSNEQFF. This chain connects TRBV11-3 to TRBJ2-1; D perhaps matches TRBD2 (5 bases). CDR3 length: 14 amino acids. Between the trimmed V and J ends, which lost 3 bases and 6 bases, there was a span of 12 bases. Looked up from germline, CDR1 is SGHNT and CDR2 is YENEEA.

CDR3 region: CASSLGGVDTIYF. For the CDR3, the DNA is TGTGCCAGCAGCTTGGGAGGTGTTGACACCATATATTTT. The rearrangement uses TRBV5-5 and TRBJ1-3, with unresolved D. CDR3 length equals 13 residues. V gave up 0 bases and J gave up 8 bases, with 9 bases separating them. Looked up from germline, CDR1 is SGHKS and CDR2 is YYEKEE (reference sequence).

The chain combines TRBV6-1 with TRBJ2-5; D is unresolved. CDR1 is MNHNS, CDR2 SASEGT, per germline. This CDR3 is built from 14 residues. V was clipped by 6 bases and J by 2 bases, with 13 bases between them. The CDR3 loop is CASRRWADQETQYF. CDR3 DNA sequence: TGTGCCAGCAGACGGTGGGCAGATCAAGAGACCCAGTACTTC.

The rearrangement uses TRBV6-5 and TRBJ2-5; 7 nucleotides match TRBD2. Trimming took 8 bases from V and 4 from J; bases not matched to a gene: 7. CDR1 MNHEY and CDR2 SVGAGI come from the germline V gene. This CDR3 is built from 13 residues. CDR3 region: CASVGGFGETQYF. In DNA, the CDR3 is TGTGCCAGCGTGGGGGGGTTCGGAGAGACCCAGTACTTC.